The next 9 T cell receptor beta chains were all read from a single sample in a study of blood T cell repertoires in COVID-19. Here immunoSEQ multiplex PCR was the method, and the copy in TCRdb shows in-frame clones only, minus some. This table holds 150,000 to 200,000 clones, approximately 80% found once. The specimen sequenced was peripheral blood. These receptors originate from a woman older than 75 with active or convalescent COVID-19.

The chain uses TRBV19 and TRBJ1-1, with 7 positions matching TRBD1. The junction had 8 bases not matched to a gene; V was cut back by 6 bases and J by 1 base. This CDR3 is built from 15 residues. CDR1 LNHDA and CDR2 SQIVND come from the germline V gene (reference sequence). CDR3 DNA: TGTGCCAGTAGGGTTCCGGGACAGCCGAACACTGAAGCTTTCTTT. Its translation: CASRVPGQPNTEAFF.

This clone was observed a single time. V and J are TRBV6-5 and TRBJ2-3, with D possibly TRBD1 on 6 matching bases. Trimming removed 7 bases from V and 2 bases from J, with 16 bases in between. The CDR3 is 15 amino acids. Germline V lookup: CDR1 MNHEY, CDR2 SVGAGI. The CDR3 DNA reads as TGTGCCAGCACCATAGGACAGAAAAACACAGATACGCAGTATTTT. Protein product: CASTIGQKNTDTQYF.

A word on this clone: Other DNA sequences in this specimen translate into the identical CDR3. This chain links TRBV11-3 with TRBJ2-1, with TRBD2 identical over 11 bases. Trimming cost V 5 bases and J 4 bases; bases outside gene matches: 1. Looked up from germline, CDR1 is SGHNT and CDR2 is YENEEA. The CDR3 covers 14 residues. The CDR3 DNA sequence: TGTGCCAGCAGCCCTAGCGGGGGGTACAATGAGCAGTTCTTC. This encodes CASSPSGGYNEQFF.

J is TRBJ1-2 and V is TRBV6-5; D gene unclear. V was clipped by 0 bases and J by 8 bases, with 13 bases between them. Germline assignment: CDR1 MNHEY and CDR2 SVGAGI. The CDR3 runs to 14 residues. CDR3 region: CASSYSLGMEGYTF. CDR3 DNA sequence: TGTGCCAGCAGTTACTCGTTGGGTATGGAGGGCTACACCTTC.

The J gene is TRBJ2-5, the V gene TRBV19; maybe TRBD1 (5 bases). Deletions cut 5 bases from V and 5 bases from J, with 12 bases between. Germline loops: CDR1 LNHDA, CDR2 SQIVND (reference sequence). CDR3 length: 13 amino acids. For the CDR3, the DNA is TGTGCCAGTAGTCGGGCAGGGTGGGAGACCCAGTACTTC. Protein sequence: CASSRAGWETQYF.

V and J are TRBV10-3 and TRBJ2-1, with TRBD2 identical over 12 bases. The germline V gene encodes CDR1 ENHRY and CDR2 SYGVKD. V shed 4 bases, J shed 0 bases, and the junction held 13 bases outside the gene matches. CDR3 size: 20 residues. The CDR3 coding sequence is TGTGCCATCAGTGGAGGCACTAGCGGGGGGTCGACAAGCTCCTACAATGAGCAGTTCTTC. It encodes CAISGGTSGGSTSSYNEQFF.

The V and J genes are TRBV2 and TRBJ1-1; TRBD1 is a possible D gene (6 bases). Trimming shortened V by 6 bases and J by 7 bases, and 18 bases separated the two germline ends. CDR3 length equals 14 residues. Germline V gene data show CDR1 as SNHLY and CDR2 as FYNNEI. The CDR3 is CASRTGIGGLEAFF. CDR3 sequence (DNA): TGTGCCAGCAGGACAGGTATTGGGGGTCTTGAAGCTTTCTTT.

V usage is TRBV2 and J usage is TRBJ2-3; no firm D call. Germline CDR1 SNHLY, CDR2 FYNNEI. V lost 4 bases and J lost 0, with 8 bases in between. The CDR3 is made up of 14 amino acids. CDR3 region: CASSVATSTDTQYF. The CDR3 bases are TGTGCCAGCAGTGTTGCAACTAGCACAGATACGCAGTATTTT.

The chain has TRBV18 and TRBJ1-2; D is uncertain. The CDR3 totals 13 residues. The V gene lost 8 bases and the J gene lost 8 bases, with 18 bases spanning the gap. Germline values: CDR1 KGHSH, CDR2 LQKENI. CDR3 DNA: TGTGCCAGCCAATCTCCGGGTTTGCTCGGCTACACCTTC. This codes for CASQSPGLLGYTF.